The 23 T cell receptor beta chains reported below all come from one sample, sequenced in a study of T cell changes during pregnancy in multiple sclerosis. The method was immunoSEQ multiplex PCR; TCRdb's version includes in-frame clones alone and lacks a portion of them. The sample records about 30,000 clones, about 89% being singletons. Sequences were derived from CD8+ T cells from peripheral blood mononuclear cells, sampled before pregnancy. The origin of the receptors is a female donor with multiple sclerosis, enrolled in a pregnancy study.

J is TRBJ1-1 and V is TRBV19, with D hard to call. Trimming took 4 bases from V and 0 from J, leaving 15 bases between them. This CDR3 comprises 16 residues. Germline V gene data show CDR1 as LNHDA and CDR2 as SQIVND (reference sequence). CDR3 in amino acids: CASSNQAGSLNTEAFF. The CDR3 region has the DNA TGTGCCAGTAGTAACCAGGCAGGCTCGTTGAACACTGAAGCTTTCTTT.

The chain couples TRBV13 to TRBJ2-2; a weak D match, TRBD2 (5 bases). Germline loops: CDR1 PRHDT, CDR2 FYEKMQ (reference sequence). The CDR3 is 14 amino acids. With 5 bases removed from V and 4 bases from J, the gap between germline ends came to 11 bases. The CDR3 region is CASSRLAGTGELFF. The CDR3 DNA sequence: TGTGCCAGCAGCCGCCTAGCCGGCACCGGGGAGCTGTTTTTT. The full variable domain, its missing parts supplied by reference TRBV13 and TRBJ2-2, is AAGVIQSPRHLIKEKRETATLKCYPIPRHDTVYWYQQGPGQDPQFLISFYEKMQSDKGSIPDRFSAQQFSDYHSELNMSSLELGDSALYFCASSRLAGTGELFFGEGSRLTVL.

The J gene is TRBJ1-1, the V gene TRBV5-1, with TRBD1 as a possible D gene (5 bases). From germline, CDR1 is SGHRS and CDR2 YFSETQ. V gave up 0 bases and J gave up 1 base, with 10 bases separating them. The CDR3 runs 15 residues. CDR3 protein: CASSLGRGTNTEAFF. In DNA form, the CDR3 reads TGCGCCAGCAGCTTGGGTCGGGGGACGAACACTGAAGCTTTCTTT.

This chain links TRBV7-6 with TRBJ1-2; 9 bases fit TRBD1. Germline values: CDR1 SGHVS, CDR2 FNYEAQ. The CDR3 sequence is 17 residues long. With V trimmed by 4 bases and J by 2 bases, 11 bases remained unmatched. The CDR3 reads CASSSGQGIDGNYGYTF. CDR3 DNA: TGTGCCAGCAGCTCGGGACAGGGAATAGACGGGAACTATGGCTACACCTTC.

J is TRBJ1-2 and V is TRBV15, with D perhaps TRBD1 (5 bases). Per germline, CDR1 LNHNV and CDR2 YYDKDF (reference sequence). V lost 5 bases, J lost 9 bases, and 16 bases lay in between. The CDR3 runs 13 residues. This CDR3 reads CATSAAGGKSYTF. CDR3 nucleotide sequence: TGTGCCACCAGCGCAGCCGGGGGAAAGAGCTACACCTTC.

This chain links TRBV27 with TRBJ2-7, with 10 bases aligning to TRBD1. Germline loops: CDR1 MNHEY, CDR2 SMNVEV (reference sequence). With V trimmed by 6 bases and J by 6 bases, 8 bases remained unmatched. The CDR3 sequence is 14 residues long. The CDR3 sequence: CASRTGGESSEQYF. DNA of the CDR3: TGTGCCAGCAGGACAGGGGGCGAAAGTTCCGAGCAGTACTTC.

The rearrangement uses TRBV27 and TRBJ1-1; D is possibly TRBD1 (5 bases). The germline V gene has CDR1 MNHEY and CDR2 SMNVEV (reference sequence). V was trimmed by 1 base and J by 2 bases, leaving 8 bases between them. The CDR3 is made up of 14 amino acids. CDR3 DNA: TGTGCCAGCAGTTTATGGGGCGGTAACACTGAAGCTTTCTTT. This sequence encodes CASSLWGGNTEAFF.

V is TRBV6-1 and J is TRBJ2-1; tentative D call: TRBD2 (6 bases). This CDR3 region has 15 residues. Germline V gene data show CDR1 as MNHNS and CDR2 as SASEGT. The V gene lost 2 bases and the J gene lost 6 bases, with 14 bases spanning the gap. As DNA, the CDR3 is TGTGCCAGCAGTGAAAATGCGGGATCCCGCAATGAGCAGTTCTTC. Translated: CASSENAGSRNEQFF.

This chain uses TRBV7-2 with TRBJ2-7; 13 bases are shared with TRBD2. There are 16 residues in the CDR3. Germline CDR1 is SGHTA and CDR2 is FQGNSA. Unmatched junction bases numbered 8, after V lost 5 bases and J lost 4 bases. DNA of the CDR3: TGTGCCAGCAGCCACGGACTAGCGGGAGAGGGGTACGAGCAGTACTTC. It yields the protein CASSHGLAGEGYEQYF.

This clone showed up just a few times. The J gene is TRBJ1-1, the V gene TRBV2; D might be TRBD1 (6 bases). V was clipped by 7 bases and J by 14 bases, with 17 bases between them. This CDR3 comprises 11 residues. The germline V gene has CDR1 SNHLY and CDR2 FYNNEI. CDR3: CASMKRTAPFF. The CDR3 nucleotides are TGTGCCAGCATGAAGAGGACAGCCCCCTTCTTT.

This clone was recorded once. The rearrangement joins TRBV6-5 to TRBJ2-1, with 13 bases matching TRBD2. Germline V CDR1 and CDR2: MNHEY, SVGAGI. This CDR3 is built from 15 residues. The V gene end was trimmed by 6 bases and the J gene end by 5 bases; junction bases not matched to a gene: 4. This chain's CDR3 is CASRRGLAGNNEQFF. CDR3 DNA sequence: TGTGCCAGCAGGCGGGGACTAGCGGGGAACAATGAGCAGTTCTTC.

V gene TRBV18 combines with J gene TRBJ2-3; D not certain. The CDR3 has 16 residues. Between the trimmed V and J ends, which lost 3 bases and 0 bases, there was a span of 13 bases. Germline V gives CDR1 KGHSH, CDR2 LQKENI. As DNA, the CDR3 is TGTGCCAGCTCACCTGAACTAACTATCAGCACAGATACGCAGTATTTT. Amino acid sequence: CASSPELTISTDTQYF.

This clone appeared a few times. This chain links TRBV19 with TRBJ1-2, with 7 bases matching TRBD1. This CDR3 comprises 13 residues. Trimming cost V 7 bases and J 4 bases; bases outside gene matches: 6. Germline V lookup: CDR1 LNHDA, CDR2 SQIVND (reference sequence). The CDR3 coding sequence is TGTGCCAGTATCGACAGGGTTTCCTATGGCTACACCTTC. Encoded protein: CASIDRVSYGYTF.

The chain combines TRBV5-1 with TRBJ2-1, with 11 positions matching TRBD2. The germline gives CDR1 SGHRS, CDR2 YFSETQ. The J segment lost 6 bases and the V segment lost 5 bases, leaving 7 bases of the junction unmatched. The CDR3 sequence is 15 residues long. The CDR3 is CASRVAGGPGNEQFF. The DNA of the CDR3 is TGCGCCAGCAGAGTAGCGGGAGGGCCGGGCAATGAGCAGTTCTTC.

The gene calls are TRBV4-3 and TRBJ1-2, with D uncertain. Between the trimmed V and J ends, which lost 0 bases and 8 bases, there was a span of 10 bases. The germline V gene has CDR1 LGHNA and CDR2 YSLEER. The CDR3 totals 13 residues. CDR3 in amino acids: CASSQDGGSGYTF. The CDR3 coding sequence is TGCGCCAGCAGCCAAGATGGAGGCTCCGGCTACACCTTC.

This chain uses TRBV4-3 with TRBJ2-2, with a weak D call TRBD2 (6 bases). Germline V gives CDR1 LGHNA, CDR2 YSLEER. Between the trimmed V and J ends, which lost 0 bases and 6 bases, there was a span of 14 bases. The CDR3 runs 16 residues. The chain's CDR3 is CASSQDGLIGAGELFF. CDR3 nucleotides: TGCGCCAGCAGCCAAGATGGACTAATTGGAGCCGGGGAGCTGTTTTTT.

The V gene is TRBV5-6, the J gene TRBJ2-4; 8 nucleotides line up with TRBD2. Germline trimming cut 0 bases from V and 0 bases from J; bases unmatched to any gene: 2. There are 16 residues in the CDR3. Germline CDR1 SGHDT, CDR2 YYEEEE. CDR3 DNA sequence: TGTGCCAGCAGCTTGGGTAGCGGGATAGCCAAAAACATTCAGTACTTC. This translates into CASSLGSGIAKNIQYF.

The chain uses TRBV28 and TRBJ1-5; 8 nucleotides agree with TRBD1. The V gene end was trimmed by 5 bases and the J gene end by 4 bases; junction bases not matched to a gene: 16. Germline lookup yields CDR1 MDHEN and CDR2 SYDVKM. The CDR3 contains 18 residues. The CDR3 protein is CASSPERIGTGKNQPQHF. In DNA, the CDR3 is TGTGCCAGCAGTCCCGAGAGAATCGGGACAGGCAAGAATCAGCCCCAGCATTTT.

A remark on this clone: This may be a read error, as it is one base from a much larger clone. The gene calls are TRBV6-4 and TRBJ2-3; 10 bases agree with TRBD2. Germline CDR1 is MRHNA and CDR2 is SNTAGT. Trimming at V came to 4 bases and at J to 3 bases, leaving 4 bases not matched to a gene. The CDR3 is made up of 15 amino acids. CDR3 region: CASSAGTSETDTQYF. In DNA form, the CDR3 reads TGTGCCAGCAGTGCCGGGACTAGCGAAACAGATACGCAGTATTTT.

The chain carries TRBV7-9 and TRBJ1-1, with D maybe TRBD1 (5 bases). Germline values: CDR1 SEHNR, CDR2 FQNEAQ (reference sequence). Trimming took off 5 bases at V and 4 bases at J, with 14 bases between the two ends. The length of the CDR3 is 14 residues. CDR3 sequence (DNA): TGTGCCAGCAGCCCGCCGACAGACCGCACTGAAGCTTTCTTT. It translates to CASSPPTDRTEAFF.

V and J are TRBV5-8 and TRBJ2-2, with 9 bases identical to TRBD2. CDR3 length: 19 residues. J lost 6 bases, V lost 6 bases, and 21 bases had no gene match. Looked up from germline, CDR1 is SGHTS and CDR2 is YDEGEE. CDR3 loop: CASTAFGGLALTRPGELFF. The CDR3 nucleotides are TGTGCCAGCACCGCCTTTGGTGGACTAGCGCTTACCCGGCCCGGGGAGCTGTTTTTT.

The genes are TRBV5-1 and TRBJ2-6, with D tentatively TRBD2 (5 bases). V lost 0 bases to trimming and J lost 13 bases, with 8 bases between them. This CDR3 has 12 residues. CDR1 and CDR2 (germline): SGHRS, YFSETQ. CDR3 coding DNA: TGCGCCAGCAGCTTGGAGGGAGTGGTCCTGACTTTC. The encoded protein is CASSLEGVVLTF.

V gene TRBV30 combines with J gene TRBJ2-2, with no clear D. Between the trimmed V and J ends, which lost 5 bases and 7 bases, there was a span of 11 bases. Looked up from germline, CDR1 is GTSNPN and CDR2 is SVGIG (reference sequence). The length of the CDR3 is 12 residues. The CDR3 bases are TGTGCCTGGGGTAGAACGGGCGGGGAGCTGTTTTTT. Translated: CAWGRTGGELFF.